The 4 T cell receptor beta chains in this list originate from one sample, sequenced in a study of blood T cells in healthy people across ages. The use of a sample-barcoded 5' primer and a J-beta primer mix characterized a second PCR of roughly 6 to 11 cycles. MiXCR was run by TCRdb on the 5' RACE reads, yielding one entry per CDR3 protein. The table records roughly 720,000 distinct CDR3 sequences, 53% of them present only once. Sequences were obtained from blood. The source is a man at least 80 years old in good health.

This clonotype was seen repeatedly, ten times or more. The chain links TRBV6-5 to TRBJ2-3; possible D gene TRBD2, 5 bases. CDR1 and CDR2 from the germline V gene are MNHEY and SVGAGI. The V end was cut by 0 bases, the J end by 5 bases, with 9 bases between. This CDR3 has 14 amino acids. The CDR3 DNA reads TGTGCCAGCAGTTACTCGATGGAGGAAGATACGCAGTATTTT. This encodes CASSYSMEEDTQYF.

This clonotype was counted only a few times. V gene TRBV4-2 combines with J gene TRBJ2-3; the D is unclear. Trimming left V 0 bases short and J 2 bases short, with 12 bases between. Germline values: CDR1 LGHNA, CDR2 YNFKEQ. The CDR3 consists of 16 residues. The CDR3 DNA sequence: TGTGCCAGCAGCCAAGAGCCTCCTTCTATCACAGATACGCAGTATTTT. Translated: CASSQEPPSITDTQYF.

This clonotype has a handful of counts. The V call is TRBV9, the J call TRBJ1-1, with D perhaps matching TRBD1 (5 bases). Trimming left V 4 bases short and J 1 base short, with 14 bases between. Looked up from germline, CDR1 is SGDLS and CDR2 is YYNGEE. This CDR3 region has 15 residues. CDR3 sequence: CASSLRAGKNTEAFF. CDR3 bases: TGTGCCAGCAGCCTCAGGGCAGGGAAGAACACTGAAGCTTTCTTT.

Comments on this clonotype: The junction and the germline gene differ at one end; a read error may be behind it. The chain combines TRBV6-5 with TRBJ2-1, with D possibly matching TRBD1 (5 bases). Germline values: CDR1 MNHEY, CDR2 SVGAGI. This CDR3 has 15 residues. The CDR3 sequence: CASSNSPLGVGEQFF. CDR3 bases: TGTGCCAGCAGTAACTCCCCTCTAGGGGTCGGTGAGCAGTTCTTC.